Included here is one TCR beta chain sequence, with context. Looked up from germline, CDR1 is MNHNS and CDR2 is SASEGT. The CDR3 is made up of 16 amino acids. The V gene lost 5 bases and the J gene lost 7 bases, with 21 bases spanning the gap. These data come from a study of T-cell memory formation after mild COVID-19. TCRdb reprocessed the 5' RACE reads via MiXCR and lists one record per CDR3 protein. The sample has 130,000 to 150,000 distinct CDR3 sequences; 19% are singletons. This TCR was recovered from an adult woman who had mild COVID-19 (a few samples of this study predate the infection). Cell type and time point are not known. Source material: PBMCs or a T cell subset sorted from them (not recorded which). The chain recombines TRBV6-1 with TRBJ2-1; D ambiguous. In DNA form, the CDR3 reads TGTGCCAGCAGTTACGAAGGACCTCAAAACCTAAATGAGCAGTTCTTC. Its translation is CASSYEGPQNLNEQFF.